A single sample gave rise to the 5 T cell receptor beta chains below, sequenced in a study of blood T cells in healthy people across ages (dated by TCRdb to between 2014 and 2017). Libraries were built with 5' RACE. The sequencing machine was an Illumina HiSeq 2500. A second PCR of roughly 7 to 12 cycles was run with a J-beta primer mix and a sample-barcoded 5' primer. TCRdb cleaned the public reads at Q25 with fastp, built clones with MiXCR and kept in-frame beta chains. CDR3 protein sequences are deduplicated, and each keeps its most common genes and DNA. The sample table records around 1.7 million distinct CDR3 sequences; 28% of these occur just once. In total, the top ten clones hold roughly 8% of the sample. The specimen was blood. Receptors originate from a woman in her thirties in good health.

This clonotype has more than one count but fewer than ten. V usage is TRBV7-9 and J usage is TRBJ2-5; 7 nucleotides match TRBD1. Germline V gives CDR1 SEHNR, CDR2 FQNEAQ (reference sequence). Losses at the gene ends were 5 bases for V and 4 bases for J; bases not matched to a gene: 16. The CDR3 runs 17 residues. CDR3 amino acids: CASSQTGQKGPRETQYF. The DNA of the CDR3 is TGTGCCAGCAGCCAGACGGGACAGAAGGGTCCCCGAGAGACCCAGTACTTC.

There are many counts of this clonotype. This chain joins TRBV29-1 and TRBJ2-5; TRBD1 is a possible D gene (7 bases). V was trimmed by 4 bases and J by 5 bases, leaving 20 bases between them. CDR1 and CDR2 (germline): SQVTM, ANQGSEA. This CDR3 is 15 amino acids long. The CDR3 sequence: CSVGRGRQGRETQYF. For the CDR3, the DNA is TGCAGCGTTGGGAGGGGGAGACAGGGTCGTGAGACCCAGTACTTC.

In this sample, this clonotype turned up once. This may be a read error, as it is one base from a much larger clone. This chain joins TRBV7-2 and TRBJ1-5; 9 nucleotides agree with TRBD1. Per germline, CDR1 SGHTA and CDR2 FQGNSA. The CDR3 contains 16 residues. The chain's CDR3 is CAGSKVGQGRYQPQHF. Written as DNA, the CDR3 is TGTGCCGGCAGCAAGGTGGGACAGGGACGTTATCAGCCCCAGCATTTT.

This clonotype appeared many times. The chain employs TRBV29-1 and TRBJ2-4; 10 bases are shared with TRBD1. V shed 6 bases, J shed 7 bases, and the junction held 3 bases outside the gene matches. From germline, CDR1 is SQVTM and CDR2 ANQGSEA. The CDR3 runs to 12 residues. DNA of the CDR3: TGCAGCGTGCGGACAGGGGGGAACATTCAGTACTTC. As protein: CSVRTGGNIQYF. Drawing the rest from reference TRBV29-1 and TRBJ2-4, the complete variable domain is SAVISQKPSRDICQRGTSLTIQCQVDSQVTMMFWYRQQPGQSLTLIATANQGSEATYESGFVIDKFPISRPNLTFSTLTVSNMSPEDSSIYLCSVRTGGNIQYFGAGTRLSVL.

This chain connects TRBV7-2 to TRBJ2-3; 13 nucleotides agree with TRBD2. This CDR3 spans 17 amino acids. CDR1 and CDR2 (germline): SGHTA, FQGNSA. J lost 5 bases, V lost 4 bases, and 9 bases had no gene match. CDR3 sequence reads: CASSSRGTSGIGDTQYF. The CDR3 region has the DNA TGTGCCAGCAGCTCGAGGGGGACTAGCGGGATAGGAGATACGCAGTATTTT.